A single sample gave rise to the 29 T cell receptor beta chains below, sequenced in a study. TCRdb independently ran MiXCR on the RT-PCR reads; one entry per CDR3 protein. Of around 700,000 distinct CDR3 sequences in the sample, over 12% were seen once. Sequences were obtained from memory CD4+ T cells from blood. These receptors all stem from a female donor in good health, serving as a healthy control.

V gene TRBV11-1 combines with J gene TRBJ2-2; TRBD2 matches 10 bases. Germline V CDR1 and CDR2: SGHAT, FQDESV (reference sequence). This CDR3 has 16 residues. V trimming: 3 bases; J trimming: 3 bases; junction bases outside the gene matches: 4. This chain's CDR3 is CASSLGLAGDTGELFF. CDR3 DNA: TGTGCCAGCAGCTTGGGGCTAGCGGGAGACACCGGGGAGCTGTTTTTT.

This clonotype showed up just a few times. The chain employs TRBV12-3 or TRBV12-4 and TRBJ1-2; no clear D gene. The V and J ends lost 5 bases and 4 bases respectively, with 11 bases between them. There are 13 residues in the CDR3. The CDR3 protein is CASSTGPSYGYTF. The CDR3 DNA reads TGTGCCAGCAGTACCGGACCGAGCTATGGCTACACCTTC.

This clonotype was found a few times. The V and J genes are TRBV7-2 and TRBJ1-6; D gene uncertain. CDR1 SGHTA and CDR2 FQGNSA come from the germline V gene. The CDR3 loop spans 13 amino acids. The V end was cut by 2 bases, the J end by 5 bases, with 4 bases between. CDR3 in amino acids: CASSLRDNSPLHF. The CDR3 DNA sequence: TGTGCCAGCAGCTTACGGGATAATTCACCCCTCCACTTT.

CDR3 region: CASSQNGGQETQYF. CDR3 DNA: TGTGCCAGCAGCCAAAACGGGGGCCAAGAGACCCAGTACTTC. The V call is TRBV3-1, the J call TRBJ2-5, with D perhaps TRBD2 (6 bases). The CDR3 length is 14 residues. The V and J ends lost 2 bases and 1 base respectively, with 8 bases between them. Germline V CDR1 and CDR2: LGHDT, YNNKEL (reference sequence).

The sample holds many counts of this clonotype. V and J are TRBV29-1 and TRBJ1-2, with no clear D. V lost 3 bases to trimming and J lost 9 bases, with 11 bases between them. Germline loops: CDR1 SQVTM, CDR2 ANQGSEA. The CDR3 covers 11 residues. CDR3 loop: CSVDKGFRYTF. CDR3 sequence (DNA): TGCAGCGTTGATAAAGGGTTTCGCTACACCTTC.

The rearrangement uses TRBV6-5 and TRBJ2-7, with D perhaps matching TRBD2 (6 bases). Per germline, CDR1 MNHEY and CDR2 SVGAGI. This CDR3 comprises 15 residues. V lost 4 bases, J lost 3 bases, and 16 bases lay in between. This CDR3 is CASSSAGTEVYEQYF. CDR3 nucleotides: TGTGCCAGCAGTTCGGCGGGGACTGAGGTCTACGAGCAGTACTTC.

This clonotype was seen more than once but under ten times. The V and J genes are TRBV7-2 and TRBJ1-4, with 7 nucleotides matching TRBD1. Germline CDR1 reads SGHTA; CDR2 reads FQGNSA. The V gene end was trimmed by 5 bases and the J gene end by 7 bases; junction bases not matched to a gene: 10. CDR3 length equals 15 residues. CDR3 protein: CASSLRQGSGEKLFF. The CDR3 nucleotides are TGTGCCAGCAGCCTACGACAGGGTAGTGGTGAAAAACTGTTTTTT.

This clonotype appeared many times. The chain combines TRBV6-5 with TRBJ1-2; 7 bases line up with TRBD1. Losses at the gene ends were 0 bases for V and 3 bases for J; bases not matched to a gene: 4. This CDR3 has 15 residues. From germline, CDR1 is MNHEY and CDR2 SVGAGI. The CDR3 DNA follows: TGTGCCAGCAGTTACTCCGGACAGGTCGACTATGGCTACACCTTC. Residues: CASSYSGQVDYGYTF.

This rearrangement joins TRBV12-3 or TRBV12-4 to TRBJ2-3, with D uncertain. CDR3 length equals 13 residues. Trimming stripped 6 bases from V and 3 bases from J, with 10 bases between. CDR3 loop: CASRGRSTDTQYF. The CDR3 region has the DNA TGTGCCAGCAGGGGCCGGAGTACAGATACGCAGTATTTT.

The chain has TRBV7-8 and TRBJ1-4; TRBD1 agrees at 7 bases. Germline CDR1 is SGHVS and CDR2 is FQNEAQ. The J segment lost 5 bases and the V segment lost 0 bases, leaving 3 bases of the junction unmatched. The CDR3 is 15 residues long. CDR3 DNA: TGTGCCAGCAGCTTAGCGCAGGGGGTAAATGAAAAACTGTTTTTT. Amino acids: CASSLAQGVNEKLFF.

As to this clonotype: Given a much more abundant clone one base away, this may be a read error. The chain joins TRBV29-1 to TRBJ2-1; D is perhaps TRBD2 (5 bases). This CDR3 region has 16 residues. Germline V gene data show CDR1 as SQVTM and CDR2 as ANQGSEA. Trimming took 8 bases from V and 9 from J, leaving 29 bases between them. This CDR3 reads CSSTGGIARGLGEQFF. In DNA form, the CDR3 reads TGCAGCTCGACCGGAGGAATAGCGAGAGGCCTCGGTGAGCAGTTCTTC.

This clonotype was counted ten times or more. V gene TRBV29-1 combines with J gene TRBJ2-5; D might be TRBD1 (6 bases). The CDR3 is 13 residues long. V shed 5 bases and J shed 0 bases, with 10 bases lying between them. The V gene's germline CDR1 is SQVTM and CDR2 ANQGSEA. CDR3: CSVLRQDQETQYF. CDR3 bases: TGCAGCGTTCTTCGACAGGACCAAGAGACCCAGTACTTC.

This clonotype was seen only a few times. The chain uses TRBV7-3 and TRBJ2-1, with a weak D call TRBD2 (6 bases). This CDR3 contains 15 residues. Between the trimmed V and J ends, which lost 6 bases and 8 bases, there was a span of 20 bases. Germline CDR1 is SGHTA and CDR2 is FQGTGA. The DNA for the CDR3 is TGTGCCAGCAGTTTAGCGGTATTCGGGGCGGATGAGCAGTTCTTC. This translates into CASSLAVFGADEQFF.

CDR3 region: CSARDGGASGNTIYF. The CDR3 DNA reads TGCAGTGCTAGAGATGGGGGGGCGAGCGGAAACACCATATATTTT. This chain uses TRBV20-1 with TRBJ1-3; a weak D match, TRBD1 (6 bases). Germline CDR1 is DFQATT and CDR2 is SNEGSKA (reference sequence). V was shortened by 0 bases and J by 4 bases, with 13 bases between the two germline ends. The CDR3 is 15 amino acids.

The CDR3 sequence is CASNRDGSYNEQFF. CDR3 coding DNA: TGCGCCAGCAACCGGGACGGGTCCTACAATGAGCAGTTCTTC. V usage is TRBV5-1 and J usage is TRBJ2-1; possibly TRBD1 or TRBD2 for D (5 bases each). The germline V and J ends were trimmed by 6 bases and 1 base, with 11 bases remaining between them. The CDR3 has 14 residues. The germline V gene encodes CDR1 SGHRS and CDR2 YFSETQ.

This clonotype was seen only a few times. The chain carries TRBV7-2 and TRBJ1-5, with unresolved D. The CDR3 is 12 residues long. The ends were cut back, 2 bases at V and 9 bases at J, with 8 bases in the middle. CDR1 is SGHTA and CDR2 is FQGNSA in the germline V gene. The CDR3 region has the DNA TGTGCCAGCAGCTTATTAAGGTCGCCCCAGCATTTT. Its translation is CASSLLRSPQHF.

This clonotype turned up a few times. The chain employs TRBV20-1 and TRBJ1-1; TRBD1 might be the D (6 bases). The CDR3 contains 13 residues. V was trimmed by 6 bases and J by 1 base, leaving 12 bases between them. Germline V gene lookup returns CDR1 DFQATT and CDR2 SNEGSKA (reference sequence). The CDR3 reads CSAKGGPNTEAFF. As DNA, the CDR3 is TGCAGTGCAAAGGGGGGTCCGAACACTGAAGCTTTCTTT.

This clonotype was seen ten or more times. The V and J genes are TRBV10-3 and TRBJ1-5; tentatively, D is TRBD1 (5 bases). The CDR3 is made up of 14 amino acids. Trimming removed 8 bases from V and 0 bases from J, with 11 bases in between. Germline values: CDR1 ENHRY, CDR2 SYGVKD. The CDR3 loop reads CAIARANSNQPQHF. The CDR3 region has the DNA TGTGCCATCGCCAGGGCTAATAGCAATCAGCCCCAGCATTTT.

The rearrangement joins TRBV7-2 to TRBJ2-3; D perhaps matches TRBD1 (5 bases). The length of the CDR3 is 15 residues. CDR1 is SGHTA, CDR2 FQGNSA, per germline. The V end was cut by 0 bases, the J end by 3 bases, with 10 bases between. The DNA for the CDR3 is TGTGCCAGCAGCTTAGCAGGGGTACGGACAGATACGCAGTATTTT. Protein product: CASSLAGVRTDTQYF.

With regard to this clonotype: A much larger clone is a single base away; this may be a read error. The CDR3 DNA is TGCGCCAGCATCCCGGGGGGACAAGGTTACAATGAGCAGTTCTTC. This gives the protein CASIPGGQGYNEQFF. This chain connects TRBV5-1 to TRBJ2-1; D might be TRBD2 (7 bases). CDR1 is SGHRS, CDR2 YFSETQ, per germline. Trimming removed 6 bases from V and 4 bases from J, with 17 bases in between. The CDR3 loop spans 15 amino acids.

The CDR3: CSALSGGNYGYTF. In DNA, the CDR3 is TGCAGTGCTCTCTCGGGAGGCAACTATGGCTACACCTTC. V and J are TRBV20-1 and TRBJ1-2; D call uncertain. Germline V gene data show CDR1 as DFQATT and CDR2 as SNEGSKA (reference sequence). The CDR3 has 13 amino acids. The V end lost 5 bases, the J end lost 2 bases, and 12 bases lay between the germline ends.

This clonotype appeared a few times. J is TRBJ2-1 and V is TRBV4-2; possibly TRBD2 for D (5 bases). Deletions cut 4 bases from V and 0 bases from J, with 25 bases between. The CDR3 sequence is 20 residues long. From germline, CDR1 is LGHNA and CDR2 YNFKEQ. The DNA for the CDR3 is TGTGCCAGCAGCCCACTATTGGGGAAAACAGAAGGGAGCTCCTACAATGAGCAGTTCTTC. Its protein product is CASSPLLGKTEGSSYNEQFF.

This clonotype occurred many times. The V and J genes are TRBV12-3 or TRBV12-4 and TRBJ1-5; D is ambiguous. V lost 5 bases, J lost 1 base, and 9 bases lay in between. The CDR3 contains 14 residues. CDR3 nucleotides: TGTGCCAGCAGTCCGCAAGGGAGCAATCAGCCCCAGCATTTT. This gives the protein CASSPQGSNQPQHF.

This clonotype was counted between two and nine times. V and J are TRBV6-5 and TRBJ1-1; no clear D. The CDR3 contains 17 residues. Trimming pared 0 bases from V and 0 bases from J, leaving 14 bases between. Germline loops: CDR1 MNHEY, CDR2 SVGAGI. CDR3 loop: CASSYSLVLPMNTEAFF. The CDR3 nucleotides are TGTGCCAGCAGTTACTCATTGGTCCTCCCCATGAACACTGAAGCTTTCTTT.

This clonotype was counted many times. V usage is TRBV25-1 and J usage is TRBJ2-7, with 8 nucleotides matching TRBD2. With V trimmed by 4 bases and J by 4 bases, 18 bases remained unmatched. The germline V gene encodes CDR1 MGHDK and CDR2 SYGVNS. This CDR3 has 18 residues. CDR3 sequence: CASSANRGTGGRFYEQYF. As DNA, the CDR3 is TGTGCCAGCAGTGCGAATCGGGGGACTGGCGGGAGGTTTTACGAGCAGTACTTC.

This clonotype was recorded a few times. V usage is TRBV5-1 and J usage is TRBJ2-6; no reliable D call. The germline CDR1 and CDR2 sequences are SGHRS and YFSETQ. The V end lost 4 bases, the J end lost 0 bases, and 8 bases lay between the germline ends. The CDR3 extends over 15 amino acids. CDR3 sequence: CASSEQPSGANVLTF. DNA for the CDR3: TGCGCCAGCAGCGAACAGCCCTCTGGGGCCAACGTCCTGACTTTC.

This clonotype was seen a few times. The CDR3 loop is CASSSPGHSHEQYF. CDR3 in DNA: TGTGCCAGCAGTTCACCGGGACATTCTCACGAGCAGTACTTC. The chain has TRBV27 and TRBJ2-7; possible D gene TRBD1, 6 bases. There are 14 residues in the CDR3. The V gene lost 4 bases and the J gene lost 5 bases, with 15 bases spanning the gap. Germline V lookup: CDR1 MNHEY, CDR2 SMNVEV (reference sequence).

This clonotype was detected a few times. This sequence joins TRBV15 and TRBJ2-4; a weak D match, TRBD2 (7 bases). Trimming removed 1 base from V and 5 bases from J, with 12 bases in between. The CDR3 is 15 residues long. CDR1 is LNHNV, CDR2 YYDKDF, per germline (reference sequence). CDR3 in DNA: TGTGCCACCAGCAGAGGGGGGGCGGGAGAAAACATTCAGTACTTC. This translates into CATSRGGAGENIQYF. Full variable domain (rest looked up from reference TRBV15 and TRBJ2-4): DAMVIQNPRYQVTQFGKPVTLSCSQTLNHNVMYWYQQKSSQAPKLLFHYYDKDFNNEADTPDNFQSRRPNTSFCFLDIRSPGLGDTAMYLCATSRGGAGENIQYFGAGTRLSVL.

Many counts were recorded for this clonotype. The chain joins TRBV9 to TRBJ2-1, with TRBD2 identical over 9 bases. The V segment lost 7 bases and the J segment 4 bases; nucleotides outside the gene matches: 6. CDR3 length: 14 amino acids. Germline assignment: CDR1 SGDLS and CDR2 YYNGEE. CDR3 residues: CASLPGLAYNEQFF. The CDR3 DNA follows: TGTGCCAGCCTCCCGGGACTAGCTTACAATGAGCAGTTCTTC.